Sequencing of this T cell receptor (beta chain) was carried out in a study of OX40 agonist ivuxolimab in advanced cancers. Study in general: Dose-escalation cases comprised hepatocellular carcinoma, melanoma, renal cell or head and neck cancer. Study findings and constraints: At 0.1 to 3.0 mg/kg, clonal expansion of CD4+ and CD8+ blood T cells had occurred by week 6. In a subset of nonresponders, normalized T-cell clonal expansion was also low.

This CDR3 region has 15 residues. V lost 2 bases and J lost 4; bases outside the gene matches: 4. Germline CDR1 and CDR2: MNHEY and SVGAGI. Exclusion applied to patients with autoimmune disease history or systemic immunosuppression. A remark on this clone: The target antigen is unknown.

Measured with immunoSEQ multiplex PCR; TCRdb has only the in-frame clones, and not every one. The sample contains more than 60,000 clones, around 87% of which appear only once. The source material was CD4+ or CD8+ T cells sorted from blood, sampled in a trial of the OX40 agonist ivuxolimab. This TCR was sampled from an adult with an advanced solid tumor such as melanoma, head and neck, liver or kidney cancer. V usage is TRBV6-5 and J usage is TRBJ2-1; the match to TRBD2 covers 8 bases. In nucleotides, the CDR3 is TGTGCCAGCAGTTACGCGGCTAGCGGGTACAATGAGCAGTTCTTC. The encoded protein is CASSYAASGYNEQFF.